This T cell receptor (beta chain) comes out of a study of cytomegalovirus exposure and HLA in healthy donors. The PCR employed 60 Vbeta primers together with 13 Jbeta primers. The table came from immunoSEQ multiplex PCR; TCRdb's copy has only in-frame clones and leaves some out. The sample includes about 130,000 clones, just under 85% seen only once; the top ten take about 2.5%. Worth noting for this clone: The antigen remains undetermined.

General observations from the study: Relative to equally common others, HLA-associated TCR beta chains showed greater clonal expansion in a later analysis. Most TCRs appeared rarely, but some public TCRs recurred in many donors. About 87% or about 30% of the time was how often most TCR beta V segments were productive, according to an earlier analysis.

This CDR3 has 15 amino acids. V was clipped by 1 base and J by 2 bases; unmatched bases: 4. CDR1 is SGHAT, CDR2 FQNNGV, per germline. The sequencing input was PBMCs. This clonotype was obtained from a boy younger than 10 in good health and CMV-seronegative. The chain joins TRBV11-2 to TRBJ1-2; 7 bases align to TRBD1. CDR3 sequence (DNA): TGTGCCAGCAGCTTAGCACGACAGGGAAACTATGGCTACACCTTC. It encodes CASSLARQGNYGYTF.